The count of the clone carrying this T cell receptor beta chain is one. The CDR3 spans 15 residues. Germline trimming cut 0 bases from V and 1 base from J; bases unmatched to any gene: 1. Germline CDR1 and CDR2: KGHSH and LQKENI. The data derive from a study of cytomegalovirus exposure and HLA in healthy donors. 60 Vbeta and 13 Jbeta primers were used in PCR. This table comes from immunoSEQ multiplex PCR, and its TCRdb copy is limited to in-frame clones, with some not included. The data contain some 150,000 clones, 75% to 80% of them singletons. The sequenced sample was PBMCs. The source is a male donor in good health and CMV-seronegative. This rearrangement joins TRBV18 to TRBJ2-3; 7 nucleotides agree with TRBD2. CDR3 in amino acids: CASSPPSGGTDTQYF. The CDR3 coding sequence is TGTGCCAGCTCACCACCGAGCGGGGGCACAGATACGCAGTATTTT.